This T cell receptor (beta chain) was retrieved from a study of blood T cell repertoires in COVID-19. The overall study: The origin of the acute and convalescent COVID-19 samples was the United States, Italy and Spain. Sample material is recorded as cDNA or gDNA derived from T cells, B-cell-depleted T cells, or PBMCs.

The method was immunoSEQ multiplex PCR; TCRdb's version includes in-frame clones alone and lacks a portion of them. The data show 140,000 to 150,000 clones, roughly 84% seen once. The length of the CDR3 is 16 residues. With 6 bases clipped from V and 8 bases from J, the junction kept 17 bases outside the gene matches. Germline V gene lookup returns CDR1 MDHEN and CDR2 SYDVKM. Sequencing was done on a sample of peripheral blood. The sequence came from a human donor with acute or convalescent COVID-19. The donor label of this sample is uncertain. The chain uses TRBV28 and TRBJ1-2; 8 bases are a match to TRBD1. In nucleotides, the CDR3 is TGTGCCAGCAGATCCGGGACAGGCATTGGGGCGGGCGGCTACACCTTC. Translating gives CASRSGTGIGAGGYTF.